This T cell receptor (beta chain) was identified in a study of cytomegalovirus exposure and HLA in healthy donors. Germline V gives CDR1 SQVTM, CDR2 ANQGSEA. CDR3 length equals 13 residues. Worth noting for this clone: Its antigen is unknown.

PCR used 60 Vbeta primers and 13 Jbeta primers. Clones were read by immunoSEQ multiplex PCR, and TCRdb kept only the in-frame ones, dropping some. The sample has some 190,000 clones, 75% to 85% seen once. Study outcomes and limitations: In a later analysis, at a false discovery rate of 0.05, 15,000 to 20,000 TCR beta sequences were associated with HLA alleles.

The chain couples TRBV29-1 to TRBJ2-5; D is perhaps TRBD1 (5 bases). The end of the DNA is better explained by TRBJ2-7, so the J call may be wrong. This TCR was recovered from a woman aged 30 to 39 in good health and CMV-seropositive. The sequenced sample was PBMCs. As DNA, the CDR3 is TGCAGCGTCGTAGTGACAGCCAGCTACGAGCAGTACTTC. Residues: CSVVVTASYEQYF.